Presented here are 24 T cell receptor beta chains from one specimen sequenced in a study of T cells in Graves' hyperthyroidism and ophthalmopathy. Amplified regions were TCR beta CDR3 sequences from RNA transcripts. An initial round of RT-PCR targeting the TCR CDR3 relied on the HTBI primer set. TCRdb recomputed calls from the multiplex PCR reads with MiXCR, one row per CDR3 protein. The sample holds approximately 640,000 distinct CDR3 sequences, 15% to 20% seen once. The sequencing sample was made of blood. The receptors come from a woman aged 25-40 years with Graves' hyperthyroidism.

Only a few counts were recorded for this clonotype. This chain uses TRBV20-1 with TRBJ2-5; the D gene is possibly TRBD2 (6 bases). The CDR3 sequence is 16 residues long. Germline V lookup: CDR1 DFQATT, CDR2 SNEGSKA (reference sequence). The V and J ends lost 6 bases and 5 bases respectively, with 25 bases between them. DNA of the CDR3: TGCAGTGCATGGAATCCGGGACTCCCCTTAAGGGAGACCCAGTACTTC. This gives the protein CSAWNPGLPLRETQYF.

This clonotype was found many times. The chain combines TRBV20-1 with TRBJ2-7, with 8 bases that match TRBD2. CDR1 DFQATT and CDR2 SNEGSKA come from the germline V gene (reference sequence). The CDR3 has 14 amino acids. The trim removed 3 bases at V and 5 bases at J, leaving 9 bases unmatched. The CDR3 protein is CSARVAGGDHEQYF. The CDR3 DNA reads TGCAGTGCTAGGGTTGCGGGAGGCGACCACGAGCAGTACTTC.

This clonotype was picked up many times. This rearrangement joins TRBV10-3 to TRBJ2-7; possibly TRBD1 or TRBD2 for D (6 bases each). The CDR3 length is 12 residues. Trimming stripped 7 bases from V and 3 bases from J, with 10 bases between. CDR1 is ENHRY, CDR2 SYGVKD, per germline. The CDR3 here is CAITGGGYEQYF. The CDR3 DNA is TGTGCCATCACCGGAGGGGGCTACGAGCAGTACTTC.

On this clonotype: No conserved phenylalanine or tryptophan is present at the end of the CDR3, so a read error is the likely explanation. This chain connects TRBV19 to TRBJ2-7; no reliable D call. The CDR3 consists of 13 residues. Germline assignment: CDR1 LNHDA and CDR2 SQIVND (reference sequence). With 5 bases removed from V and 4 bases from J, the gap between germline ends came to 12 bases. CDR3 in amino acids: CASSADVTYEQYL. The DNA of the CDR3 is TGTGCCAGTAGTGCTGATGTCACATACGAGCAGTACCTC.

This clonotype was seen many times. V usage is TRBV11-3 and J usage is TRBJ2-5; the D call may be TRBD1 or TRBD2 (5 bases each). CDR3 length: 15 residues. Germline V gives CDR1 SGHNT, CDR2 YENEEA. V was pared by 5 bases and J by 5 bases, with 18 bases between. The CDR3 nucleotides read TGTGCCAGCAGCCCCAGCCCGGGGCCACGGGAGACCCAGTACTTC. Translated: CASSPSPGPRETQYF.

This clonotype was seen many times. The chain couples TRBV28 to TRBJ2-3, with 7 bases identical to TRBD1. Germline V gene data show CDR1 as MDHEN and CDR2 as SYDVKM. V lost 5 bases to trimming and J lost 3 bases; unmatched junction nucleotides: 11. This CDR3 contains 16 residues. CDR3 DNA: TGTGCCAGCAGTCTCCTCAGAGGGGGCGTAACAGATACGCAGTATTTT. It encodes CASSLLRGGVTDTQYF.

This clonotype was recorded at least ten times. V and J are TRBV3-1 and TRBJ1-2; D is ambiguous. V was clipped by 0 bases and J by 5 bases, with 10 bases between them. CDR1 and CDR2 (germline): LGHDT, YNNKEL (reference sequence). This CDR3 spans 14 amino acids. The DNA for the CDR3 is TGTGCCAGCAGCCAAGACCCTCTGACATATGGCTACACCTTC. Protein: CASSQDPLTYGYTF.

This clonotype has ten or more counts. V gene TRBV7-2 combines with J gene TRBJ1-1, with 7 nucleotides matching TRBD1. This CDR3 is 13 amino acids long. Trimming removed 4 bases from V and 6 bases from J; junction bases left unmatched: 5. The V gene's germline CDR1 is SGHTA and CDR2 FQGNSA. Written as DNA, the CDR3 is TGTGCCAGCAGCTCCCGGGACAGATCTGAAGCTTTCTTT. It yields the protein CASSSRDRSEAFF.

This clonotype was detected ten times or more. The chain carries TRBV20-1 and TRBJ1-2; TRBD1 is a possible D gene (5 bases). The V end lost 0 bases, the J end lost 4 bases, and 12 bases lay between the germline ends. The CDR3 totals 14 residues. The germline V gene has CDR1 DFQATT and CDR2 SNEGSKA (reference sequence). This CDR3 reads CSARDPAGSYGYTF. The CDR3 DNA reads TGCAGTGCTAGAGATCCGGCAGGGAGCTATGGCTACACCTTC.

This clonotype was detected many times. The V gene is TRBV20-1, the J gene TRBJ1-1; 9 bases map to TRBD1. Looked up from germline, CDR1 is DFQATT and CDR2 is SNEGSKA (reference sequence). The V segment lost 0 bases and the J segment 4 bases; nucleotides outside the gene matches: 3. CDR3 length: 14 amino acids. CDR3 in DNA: TGCAGTGCTAGAGATACGACAGGGGGCACTGAAGCTTTCTTT. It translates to CSARDTTGGTEAFF.

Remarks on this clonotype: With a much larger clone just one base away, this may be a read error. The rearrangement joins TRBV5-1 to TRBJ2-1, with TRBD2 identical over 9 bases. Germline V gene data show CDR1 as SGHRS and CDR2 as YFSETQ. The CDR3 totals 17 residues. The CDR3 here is CANSPTGSGSPNNEQFF. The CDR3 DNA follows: TGCGCCAACAGCCCGACCGGTAGCGGGAGCCCCAACAATGAGCAGTTCTTC. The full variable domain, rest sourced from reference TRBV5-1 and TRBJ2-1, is KAGVTQTPRYLIKTRGQQVTLSCSPISGHRSVSWYQQTPGQGLQFLFEYFSETQRNKGNFPGRFSGRQFSNSRSEMNVSTLELGDSALYLCANSPTGSGSPNNEQFFGPGTRLTVL.

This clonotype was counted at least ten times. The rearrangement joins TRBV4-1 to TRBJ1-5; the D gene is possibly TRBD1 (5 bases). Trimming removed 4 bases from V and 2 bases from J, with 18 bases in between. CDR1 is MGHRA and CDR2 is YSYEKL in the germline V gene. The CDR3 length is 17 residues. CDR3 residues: CASSPGDRKGGNQPQHF. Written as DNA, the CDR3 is TGCGCCAGCAGCCCCGGCGATAGGAAAGGGGGCAATCAGCCCCAGCATTTT.

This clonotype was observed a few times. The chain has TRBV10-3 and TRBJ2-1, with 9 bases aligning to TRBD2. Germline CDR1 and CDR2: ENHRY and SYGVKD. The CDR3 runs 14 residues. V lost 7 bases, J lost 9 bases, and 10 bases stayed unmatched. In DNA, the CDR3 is TGTGCCATCAACCCGGGACTAGCAGTGGGTGAGCAGTTCTTC. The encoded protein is CAINPGLAVGEQFF.

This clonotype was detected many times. The CDR3 DNA is TGTGCCATCAACCTCGAGGGCAATGAGCAGTTCTTC. Translating gives CAINLEGNEQFF. This rearrangement joins TRBV28 to TRBJ2-1, with D possibly matching TRBD2 (5 bases). Germline V CDR1 and CDR2: MDHEN, SYDVKM. The V gene lost 10 bases and the J gene lost 6 bases, with 13 bases spanning the gap. CDR3 length: 12 residues.

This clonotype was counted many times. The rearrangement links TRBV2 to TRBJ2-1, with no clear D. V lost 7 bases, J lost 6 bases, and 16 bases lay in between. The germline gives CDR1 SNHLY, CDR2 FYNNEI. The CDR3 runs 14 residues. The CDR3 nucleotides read TGTGCCAGCAACAACATAGGATACACCAATGAGCAGTTCTTC. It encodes CASNNIGYTNEQFF.

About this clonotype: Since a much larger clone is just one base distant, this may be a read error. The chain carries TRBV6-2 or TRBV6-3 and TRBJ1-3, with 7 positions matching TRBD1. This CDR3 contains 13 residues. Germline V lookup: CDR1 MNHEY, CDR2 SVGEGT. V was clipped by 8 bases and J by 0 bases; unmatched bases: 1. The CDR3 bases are TGTGCCAGCCGACAGGGCTCTGGAAACACCATATATTTT. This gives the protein CASRQGSGNTIYF.

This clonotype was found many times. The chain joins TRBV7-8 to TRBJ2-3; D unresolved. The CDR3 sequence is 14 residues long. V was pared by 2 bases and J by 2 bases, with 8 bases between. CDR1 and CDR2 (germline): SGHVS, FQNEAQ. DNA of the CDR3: TGTGCCAGCAGCTTATCCCCACCCACAGATACGCAGTATTTT. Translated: CASSLSPPTDTQYF. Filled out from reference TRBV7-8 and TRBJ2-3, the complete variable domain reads GAGVSQSPRYKVAKRGQDVALRCDPISGHVSLFWYQQALGQGPEFLTYFQNEAQLDKSGLPSDRFFAERPEGSVSTLKIQRTQQEDSAVYLCASSLSPPTDTQYFGPGTRLTVL.

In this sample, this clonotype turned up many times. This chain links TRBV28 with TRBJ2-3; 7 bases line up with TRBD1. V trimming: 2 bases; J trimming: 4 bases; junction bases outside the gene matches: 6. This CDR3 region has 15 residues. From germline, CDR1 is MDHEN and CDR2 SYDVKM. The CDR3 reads CASSLRQGRADTQYF. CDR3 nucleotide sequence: TGTGCCAGCAGTTTACGACAGGGTAGGGCAGATACGCAGTATTTT.

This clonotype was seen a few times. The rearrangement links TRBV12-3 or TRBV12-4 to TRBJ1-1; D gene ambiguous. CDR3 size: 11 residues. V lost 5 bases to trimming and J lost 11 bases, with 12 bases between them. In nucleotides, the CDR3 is TGTGCCAGCAGTGGGCCGAGGGAGGCTTTCTTT. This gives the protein CASSGPREAFF.

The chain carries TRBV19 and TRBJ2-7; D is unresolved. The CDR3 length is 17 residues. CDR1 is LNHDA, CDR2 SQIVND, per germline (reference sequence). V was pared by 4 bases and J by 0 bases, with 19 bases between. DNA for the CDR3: TGTGCCAGTAGTACCTCGGCCTTTGGGCACAGCTCCTACGAGCAGTACTTC. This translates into CASSTSAFGHSSYEQYF.

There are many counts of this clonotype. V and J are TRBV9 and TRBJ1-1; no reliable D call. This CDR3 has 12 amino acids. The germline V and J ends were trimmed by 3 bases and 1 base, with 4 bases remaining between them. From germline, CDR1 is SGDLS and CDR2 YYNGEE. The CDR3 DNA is TGTGCCAGCAGCGGATCGAACACTGAAGCTTTCTTT. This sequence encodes CASSGSNTEAFF.

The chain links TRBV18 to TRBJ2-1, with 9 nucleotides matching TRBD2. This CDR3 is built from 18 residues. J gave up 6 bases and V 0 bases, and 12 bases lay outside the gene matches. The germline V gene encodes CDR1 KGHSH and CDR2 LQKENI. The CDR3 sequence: CASSPPLLFRTSANEQFF. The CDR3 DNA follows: TGTGCCAGCTCACCACCGCTTCTCTTCCGGACTAGCGCCAATGAGCAGTTCTTC. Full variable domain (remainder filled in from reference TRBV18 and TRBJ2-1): NAGVMQNPRHLVRRRGQEARLRCSPMKGHSHVYWYRQLPEEGLKFMVYLQKENIIDESGMPKERFSAEFPKEGPSILRIQQVVRGDSAAYFCASSPPLLFRTSANEQFFGPGTRLTVL.

The CDR3 loop is CASSLGTGRSGNTIYF. CDR3 in DNA: TGTGCCAGCAGTTTGGGGACAGGGCGCTCTGGAAACACCATATATTTT. V usage is TRBV12-3 or TRBV12-4 and J usage is TRBJ1-3; TRBD1 aligns across 9 bases. This CDR3 comprises 16 residues. Unmatched junction bases numbered 3, after V lost 3 bases and J lost 0 bases.

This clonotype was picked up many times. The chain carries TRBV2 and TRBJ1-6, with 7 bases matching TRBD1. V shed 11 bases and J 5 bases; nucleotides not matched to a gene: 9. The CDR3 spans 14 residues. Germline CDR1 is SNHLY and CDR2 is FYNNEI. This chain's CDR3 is CAGSGTEHNSPLHF. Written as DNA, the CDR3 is TGTGCCGGATCCGGGACAGAACATAATTCACCCCTCCACTTT.